This TCR beta chain was retrieved from a study of blood T cell repertoires in COVID-19. Across the whole study: Nucleic acid was either cDNA or gDNA, and it came from T cells, B-cell-depleted T cells, or PBMCs.

Authors' analysis steps: Amplification of reference gene primers provided the estimated nucleated cell counts. The repertoire was sequenced with immunoSEQ multiplex PCR; TCRdb's copy has only in-frame clones and lacks some. D and trimming come from the DNA, and the V and J calls and clone size come from that table. The sample carries approximately 470,000 clones, roughly nine tenths recorded once. Participant reports of clinical history set cohort assignment. The sample was PBMCs or T cells enriched from blood (not recorded which). The sequence derives from a woman aged 18-29 years who had recovered from COVID-19.

The DNA of the CDR3 is TGTGCCATCAGTGCCTGGACAGGGGAGGGCGAGCAGTACTTC. This gives the protein CAISAWTGEGEQYF. The chain joins TRBV10-3 to TRBJ2-7, with 9 positions matching TRBD1. CDR1 is ENHRY, CDR2 SYGVKD, per germline. The CDR3 runs 14 residues. The J segment lost 6 bases and the V segment lost 4 bases, leaving 7 bases of the junction unmatched.